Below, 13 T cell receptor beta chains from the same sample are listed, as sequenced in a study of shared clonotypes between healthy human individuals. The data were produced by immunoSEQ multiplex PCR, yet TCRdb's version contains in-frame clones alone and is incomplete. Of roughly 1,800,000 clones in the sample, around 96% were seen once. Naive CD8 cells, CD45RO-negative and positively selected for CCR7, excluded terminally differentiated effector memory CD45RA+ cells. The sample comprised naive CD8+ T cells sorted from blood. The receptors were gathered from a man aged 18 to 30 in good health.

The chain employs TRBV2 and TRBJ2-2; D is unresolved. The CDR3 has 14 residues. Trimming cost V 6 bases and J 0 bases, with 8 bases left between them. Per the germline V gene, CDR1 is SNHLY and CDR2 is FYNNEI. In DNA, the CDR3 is TGTGCCAGCAGCGGGTCCGCGAACACCGGGGAGCTGTTTTTT. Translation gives CASSGSANTGELFF.

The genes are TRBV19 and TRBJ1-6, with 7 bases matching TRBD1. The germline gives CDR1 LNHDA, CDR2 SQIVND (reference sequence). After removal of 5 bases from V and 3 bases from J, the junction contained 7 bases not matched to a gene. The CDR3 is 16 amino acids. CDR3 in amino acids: CASSPGTEYYNSPLHF. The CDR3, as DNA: TGTGCCAGTAGTCCAGGGACAGAATACTATAATTCACCCCTCCACTTT.

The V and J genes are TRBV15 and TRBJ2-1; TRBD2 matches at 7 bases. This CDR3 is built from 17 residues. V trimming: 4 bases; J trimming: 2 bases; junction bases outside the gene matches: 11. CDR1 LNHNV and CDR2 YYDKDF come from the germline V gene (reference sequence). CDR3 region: CATSTPLREVPYNEQFF. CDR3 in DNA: TGTGCCACCAGCACTCCTCTTCGGGAGGTGCCCTACAATGAGCAGTTCTTC.

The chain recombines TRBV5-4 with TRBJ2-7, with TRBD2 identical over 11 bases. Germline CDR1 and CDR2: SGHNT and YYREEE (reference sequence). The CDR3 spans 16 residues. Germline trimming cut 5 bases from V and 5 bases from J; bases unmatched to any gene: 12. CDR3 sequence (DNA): TGTGCCAGCAGTAGCGAATTAGCGGGAGGGCCCCACGAGCAGTACTTC. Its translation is CASSSELAGGPHEQYF.

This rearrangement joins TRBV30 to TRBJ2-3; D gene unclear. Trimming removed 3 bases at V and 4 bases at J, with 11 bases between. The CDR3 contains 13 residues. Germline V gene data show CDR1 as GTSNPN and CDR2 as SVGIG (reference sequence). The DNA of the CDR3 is TGTGCCTGGAGCTCCCTAGATCCAGATACGCAGTATTTT. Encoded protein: CAWSSLDPDTQYF.

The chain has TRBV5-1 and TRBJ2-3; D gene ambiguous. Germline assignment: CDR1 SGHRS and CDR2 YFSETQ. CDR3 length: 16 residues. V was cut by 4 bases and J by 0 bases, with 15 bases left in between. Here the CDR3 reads CASSLEDPQSTDTQYF. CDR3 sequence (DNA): TGCGCCAGCAGCCTCGAGGATCCCCAGAGCACAGATACGCAGTATTTT.

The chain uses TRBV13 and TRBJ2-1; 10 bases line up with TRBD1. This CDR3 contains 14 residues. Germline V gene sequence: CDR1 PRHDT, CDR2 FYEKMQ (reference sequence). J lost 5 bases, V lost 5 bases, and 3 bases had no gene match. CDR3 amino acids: CASSDGTGDNEQFF. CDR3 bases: TGTGCCAGCAGCGACGGGACAGGGGACAATGAGCAGTTCTTC. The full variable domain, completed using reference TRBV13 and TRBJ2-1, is AAGVIQSPRHLIKEKRETATLKCYPIPRHDTVYWYQQGPGQDPQFLISFYEKMQSDKGSIPDRFSAQQFSDYHSELNMSSLELGDSALYFCASSDGTGDNEQFFGPGTRLTVL.

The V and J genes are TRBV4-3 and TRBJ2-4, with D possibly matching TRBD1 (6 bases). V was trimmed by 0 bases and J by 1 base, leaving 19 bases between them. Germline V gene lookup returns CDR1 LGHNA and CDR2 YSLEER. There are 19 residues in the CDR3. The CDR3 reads CASSQEPGEILVAKNIQYF. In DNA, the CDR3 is TGCGCCAGCAGCCAAGAACCAGGGGAGATCTTAGTGGCCAAAAACATTCAGTACTTC.

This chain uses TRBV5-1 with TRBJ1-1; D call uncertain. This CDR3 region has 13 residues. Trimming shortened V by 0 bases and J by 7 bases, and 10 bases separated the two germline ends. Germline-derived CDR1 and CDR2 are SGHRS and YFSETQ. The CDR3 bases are TGCGCCAGCAGCTTGGATGCGTACTTTGAAGCTTTCTTT. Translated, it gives CASSLDAYFEAFF.

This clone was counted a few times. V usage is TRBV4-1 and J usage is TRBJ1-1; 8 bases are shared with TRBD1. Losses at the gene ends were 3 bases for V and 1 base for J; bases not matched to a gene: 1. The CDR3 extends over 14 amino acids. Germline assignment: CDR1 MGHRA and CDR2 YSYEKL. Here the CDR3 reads CASSHGTGNTEAFF. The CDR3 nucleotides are TGCGCCAGCAGCCACGGGACAGGGAACACTGAAGCTTTCTTT.

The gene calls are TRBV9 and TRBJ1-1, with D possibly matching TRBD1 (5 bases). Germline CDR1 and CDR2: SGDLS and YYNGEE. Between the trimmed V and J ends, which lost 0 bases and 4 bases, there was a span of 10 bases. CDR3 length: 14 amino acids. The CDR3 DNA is TGTGCCAGCAGCGTAGAAAGGGGCTCCACTGAAGCTTTCTTT. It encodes CASSVERGSTEAFF.

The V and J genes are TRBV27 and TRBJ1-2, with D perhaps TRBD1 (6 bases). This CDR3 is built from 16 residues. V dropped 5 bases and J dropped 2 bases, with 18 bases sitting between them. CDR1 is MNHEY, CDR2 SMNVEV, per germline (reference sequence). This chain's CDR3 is CASSPSRGQLNYGYTF. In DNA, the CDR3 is TGTGCCAGCAGTCCGTCCAGGGGACAACTCAACTATGGCTACACCTTC.

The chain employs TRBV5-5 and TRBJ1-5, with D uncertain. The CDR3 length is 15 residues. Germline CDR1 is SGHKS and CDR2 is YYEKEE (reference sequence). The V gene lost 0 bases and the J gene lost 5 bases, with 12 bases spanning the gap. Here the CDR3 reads CASSLDGDRYQPQHF. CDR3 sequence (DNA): TGTGCCAGCAGCTTGGATGGGGATCGCTATCAGCCCCAGCATTTT.